This T cell receptor beta chain stems from a study of CD8 T cells in Susac syndrome. Study results and caveats: By the study's own acknowledgment, its TCR sequencing and HLA analysis included relatively few individuals.

The RNA input was about 0.5 to 1 ug, and it was reverse transcribed with random hexamers. An immunoSEQ multiplex PCR generated amplified TCR beta CDR3 products spanning 54 Vbeta and 13 Jbeta. A single record per CDR3 protein comes from TCRdb applying MiXCR to the immunoSEQ multiplex PCR reads. The profile shows 140,000 to 150,000 distinct CDR3 sequences, 85% to 95% of them singletons. As to this clonotype: Its antigen is undetermined.

The CDR3 length is 12 residues. The J segment lost 10 bases and the V segment lost 3 bases, leaving 5 bases of the junction unmatched. Per germline, CDR1 DFQATT and CDR2 SNEGSKA (reference sequence). V usage is TRBV20-1 and J usage is TRBJ2-1; 8 bases are shared with TRBD1. The sample consisted of CD4+ T cells from PBMCs. The TCR sequence derives from a human donor with multiple sclerosis. The CDR3, as DNA: TGCAGTGCTAGGGACAGGGCGTCGGAGCAGTTCTTC. As protein: CSARDRASEQFF.